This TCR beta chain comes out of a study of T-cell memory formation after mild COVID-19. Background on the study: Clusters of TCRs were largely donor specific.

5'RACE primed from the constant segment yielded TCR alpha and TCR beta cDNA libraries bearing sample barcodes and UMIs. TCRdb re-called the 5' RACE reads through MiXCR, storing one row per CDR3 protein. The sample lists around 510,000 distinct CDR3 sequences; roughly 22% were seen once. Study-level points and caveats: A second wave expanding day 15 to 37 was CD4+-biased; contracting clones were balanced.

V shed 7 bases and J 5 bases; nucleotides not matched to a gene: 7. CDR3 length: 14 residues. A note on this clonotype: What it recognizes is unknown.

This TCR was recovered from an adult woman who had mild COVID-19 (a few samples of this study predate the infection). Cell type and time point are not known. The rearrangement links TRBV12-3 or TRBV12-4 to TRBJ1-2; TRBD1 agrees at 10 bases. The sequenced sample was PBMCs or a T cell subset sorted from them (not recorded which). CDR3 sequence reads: CASNDRGLFYGYTF. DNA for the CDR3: TGTGCCAGCAACGACAGGGGGCTTTTTTATGGCTACACCTTC.